The rows below give T cell receptor beta chains drawn from one sample of a study of identical twins. MiXCR, applied by TCRdb to the 5' RACE reads, yields one record per CDR3 protein. The sample shows 1.5 million to 2 million distinct CDR3 sequences, around 29% of them seen only once. The specimen sequenced was cord blood. These receptors all stem from a newborn girl in good health. CDR3s include the opening cysteine and the closing phenylalanine or tryptophan. D genes are given only for firm matches. The size of a clone is reported for some rows only, either as once, few or many, or as a class for expanded clones.

D,size,V,J,CDR3,DNA
TRBD2,.,TRBV12-3/TRBV12-4,TRBJ2-7,CAGRNVGRGYEQYF,TGTGCCGGCAGGAATGTGGGGAGGGGCTACGAGCAGTACTTC
.,many,TRBV27,TRBJ1-1,CASSSGTEAFF,TGTGCCAGCAGCTCGGGCACTGAAGCTTTCTTT
.,few,TRBV4-2,TRBJ2-1,CASKLQGGNEQFF,TGTGCCAGCAAACTTCAGGGGGGCAATGAGCAGTTCTTC
.,many,TRBV20-1,TRBJ2-6,CSARPNSGANVLTF,TGCAGTGCTAGACCCAACTCTGGGGCCAACGTCCTGACTTTC
.,.,TRBV27,TRBJ2-1,CASSFFAGSYNEQFF,TGTGCCAGCAGTTTCTTTGCGGGATCCTACAATGAGCAGTTCTTC
TRBD1,.,TRBV6-6,TRBJ1-6,CASSYDRGRGSPLHF,TGTGCCAGCAGTTACGACAGGGGGCGCGGTTCACCCCTCCACTTT
TRBD2,few,TRBV5-1,TRBJ2-2,CASSVQGLAGELFF,TGCGCCAGCAGCGTCCAAGGACTAGCCGGGGAGCTGTTTTTT
TRBD2,.,TRBV6-1,TRBJ2-1,CASSAPNFPSGAYNEQFF,TGTGCCAGCAGTGCCCCAAATTTCCCTAGCGGAGCCTACAATGAGCAGTTCTTC
.,few,TRBV6-1,TRBJ1-2,CASSVVDTSNYGYTF,TGTGCCAGCAGTGTCGTGGACACATCCAACTATGGCTACACCTTC
.,.,TRBV7-9,TRBJ2-1,CASSLRPGARSYNEQFF,TGTGCCAGCAGCCTCCGACCGGGAGCTCGTTCCTACAATGAGCAGTTCTTC
.,few,TRBV5-1,TRBJ2-3,CASSSLGGPTDTQYF,TGCGCCAGCAGCAGTCTAGGGGGACCTACAGATACGCAGTATTTT
.,few,TRBV18,TRBJ1-4,CASSPFPWTNEKLFF,TGTGCCAGCTCACCTTTTCCGTGGACCAATGAAAAACTGTTTTTT
TRBD1,.,TRBV20-1,TRBJ1-4,CSARFPGGKLFF,TGCAGTGCTAGATTCCCAGGGGGAAAACTGTTTTTT
.,few,TRBV29-1,TRBJ1-5,CSVEDTEGQPQHF,TGCAGCGTTGAAGATACGGAGGGCCAGCCCCAGCATTTT
.,.,TRBV7-4,TRBJ1-5,CASSVPEDDSNQPQHF,TGTGCCAGCAGCGTACCAGAGGATGATAGCAATCAGCCCCAGCATTTT
.,.,TRBV7-2,TRBJ1-2,CASSLLRDDGYTF,TGTGCCAGCAGCTTACTCCGGGACGATGGCTACACCTTC
.,.,TRBV14,TRBJ2-1,CASSPIQGSYNEQFF,TGTGCCAGCAGCCCTATCCAGGGCTCCTACAATGAGCAGTTCTTC
TRBD2,few,TRBV4-1,TRBJ2-3,CASSPFSGFSGGTSTDTQYF,TGCGCCAGCAGCCCCTTCTCGGGCTTTAGCGGGGGGACCTCCACAGATACGCAGTATTTT
.,few,TRBV19,TRBJ2-6,CASSIGSSGANVLTF,TGCGCCAGTAGTATAGGGAGCTCTGGGGCCAACGTCCTGACTTTC
TRBD2,.,TRBV2,TRBJ2-5,CASSELPRAGDEETQYF,TGTGCCAGCAGTGAACTACCGAGAGCGGGGGACGAAGAGACCCAGTACTTC
TRBD2,.,TRBV20-1,TRBJ2-3,CSASRTSGGADTQYF,TGCAGTGCTAGCAGGACTAGCGGGGGGGCGGATACGCAGTATTTT
TRBD1,.,TRBV20-1,TRBJ2-7,CSARRGRDRTFYEQYF,TGCAGTGCTAGGAGGGGTCGGGACAGAACGTTCTACGAGCAGTACTTC